This is a list of T cell receptor beta chains from one sample in a study of cytomegalovirus exposure and HLA in healthy donors. Clones were sequenced by immunoSEQ multiplex PCR, and TCRdb holds only the in-frame ones, with some missing. Of approximately 110,000 clones in the sample, roughly 76% were seen once. Sequenced sample: PBMCs. Receptor source: a man in his thirties or forties in good health and CMV-seropositive. The CDR3 runs from the conserved cysteine through the conserved F or W. The D gene is left open where the match is weak. Rows may omit the clone size; those that give it use once, few, many or a size class.

clone size,V gene,J gene,D gene,CDR3 DNA,CDR3 protein
-,TRBV6-5,TRBJ1-5,-,TGTGCCAGCGGTCAGGGCTTCAATCAGCCCCAGCATTTT,CASGQGFNQPQHF
-,TRBV9,TRBJ2-2,TRBD1,TGTGCCAGCAGCGTAGGTCGACAGGGTAACACCGGGGAGCTGTTTTTT,CASSVGRQGNTGELFF
-,TRBV29-1,TRBJ1-2,-,TGCAGCGTTGAAGATAATAAGGAGATCGACAGTAACTATGGCTACACCTTC,CSVEDNKEIDSNYGYTF
-,TRBV7-2,TRBJ2-2,TRBD2,TGTGCCAGCAGCCCGGGACTAGCGGCCGGGGAGCTGTTTTTT,CASSPGLAAGELFF
-,TRBV7-8,TRBJ2-2,-,TGTGCCAGCAGCGTCTACAGGGTAGGCGGGGAGCTGTTTTTT,CASSVYRVGGELFF
-,TRBV7-9,TRBJ2-3,-,TGTGCCAGCAGCTTAGGGACAGCGGTGCAGTATTTT,CASSLGTAVQYF
-,TRBV2,TRBJ2-1,TRBD2,TGTGCCAGCACGGAGGCGGGGGGGTCCTACAATGAGCAGTTCTTC,CASTEAGGSYNEQFF
-,TRBV6-5,TRBJ1-1,-,TGTGCCAGCAGTTACCGTTCTTTAGTTACTGAAGCTTTCTTT,CASSYRSLVTEAFF
few,TRBV9,TRBJ2-3,TRBD1,TGTGCCAGCACCACAGGGGTAAGCACAGATACGCAGTATTTT,CASTTGVSTDTQYF
-,TRBV19,TRBJ2-7,-,TGTGCCAGTAGTCAAAGGGGATCTGACGAGCAGTACTTC,CASSQRGSDEQYF
-,TRBV28,TRBJ2-6,TRBD2,TGTGCCAGCAAGCGGGGAATCTCTGGGGCCAACGTCCTGACTTTC,CASKRGISGANVLTF
-,TRBV10-3,TRBJ1-5,TRBD1,TGTGCCATCAAGGAGGGGGCCGGTCAGCCCCAGCATTTT,CAIKEGAGQPQHF
-,TRBV29-1,TRBJ2-1,TRBD1,TGCAGCGTGTGGACAGGGGGCAATGAGCAGTTCTTC,CSVWTGGNEQFF
-,TRBV6-6,TRBJ1-1,TRBD1,TGTGCCAGCAGCAGTTACGGGACAGGCCCTGAAGCTTTCTTT,CASSSYGTGPEAFF
few,TRBV5-1,TRBJ2-1,-,TGCGCCAGCAGCAAGACCTTGACAGGGAGGAATGAGCAGTTCTTC,CASSKTLTGRNEQFF
once,TRBV27,TRBJ2-1,TRBD1,TGTGCCAGCAGTGTAGGCGGACAGGGCTCGAATGAGCAGTTCTTC,CASSVGGQGSNEQFF
-,TRBV5-1,TRBJ2-1,TRBD2,TGCGCCAGCAGCTTGTCCGGGGGGGACAATGAGCAGTTCTTC,CASSLSGGDNEQFF
-,TRBV6-6,TRBJ2-7,TRBD1,TGTGCCAGCAGTTACGACAGGGGCTACGAGCAGTACTTC,CASSYDRGYEQYF
few,TRBV7-8,TRBJ2-7,-,TGTGCCAGCAGCGGGAGACGCGTCTCCTACGAGCAGTACTTC,CASSGRRVSYEQYF
-,TRBV4-1,TRBJ1-4,-,TGCGCCAGCAGCCATCAGGGCAACTTCGGTGAAAAACTGTTTTTT,CASSHQGNFGEKLFF
-,TRBV5-4,TRBJ2-5,TRBD2,TGTGCCAGCAGCTCGGGACTAGCGGGACCTCAAGAGACCCAGTACTTC,CASSSGLAGPQETQYF
-,TRBV28,TRBJ1-2,TRBD1,TGTGCCAGCAGTTTAACCGCAGGGGGAACCTATGGCTACACCTTC,CASSLTAGGTYGYTF
-,TRBV20-1,TRBJ1-2,-,TGCAGTGCTAGAGACAGCTATGGCTACACCTTC,CSARDSYGYTF
-,TRBV5-4,TRBJ1-1,-,TGTGCCAGCAGCTTGGAGGAGGGCACTGAAGCTTTCTTT,CASSLEEGTEAFF
once,TRBV27,TRBJ2-3,TRBD2,TGTGCCAGCAGTTCTCTAGCGGCAAGCACAGATACGCAGTATTTT,CASSSLAASTDTQYF
once,TRBV30,TRBJ2-7,TRBD1,TGTGCCTGGGGAAACAGGGGCTACGAGCAGTACTTC,CAWGNRGYEQYF
few,TRBV14,TRBJ1-1,-,TGTGCCAGCAAGACTATGAGTGGGACTGAAGCTTTCTTT,CASKTMSGTEAFF
-,TRBV12-5,TRBJ2-3,TRBD2,TGTGCTAGTGGTTCTCGAGGGACTAGCGGCACAGATACGCAGTATTTT,CASGSRGTSGTDTQYF
-,TRBV18,TRBJ2-7,TRBD2,TGTGCCAGCTCTTTAAGCGGGGGGGCCAGTTACGAGCAGTACTTC,CASSLSGGASYEQYF
-,TRBV7-3,TRBJ2-7,-,TGTGCCAGCAGCTTTTCAGGTTACGAGCAGTACTTC,CASSFSGYEQYF
-,TRBV5-1,TRBJ1-6,TRBD1,TGCGCCAGCAGCTCGACAGGGGGCGCGGGGGTTTTCCTCCACTTT,CASSSTGGAGVFLHF
-,TRBV6-5,TRBJ1-3,-,TGTGCCAGCAGTTACTCGGGCCGAGGAAACACCATATATTTT,CASSYSGRGNTIYF
-,TRBV6-1,TRBJ1-2,-,TGTGCCAGCAGTGACCAGGGGCCCCTATATGGCTACACCTTC,CASSDQGPLYGYTF
-,TRBV4-1,TRBJ2-3,-,TGCGCCAGCAGCCAAGTACTTGGCAGGGGAATGGGGACAGATACGCAGTATTTT,CASSQVLGRGMGTDTQYF
-,TRBV6-1,TRBJ1-2,-,TGTGCCAGCACTGCGGGTGGCTCATTAGGCTACACCTTC,CASTAGGSLGYTF
-,TRBV9,TRBJ2-2,TRBD2,TGTGCCAGCAGCGTAGCGGGGGGGCGCATCGGGGAGCTGTTTTTT,CASSVAGGRIGELFF
-,TRBV30,TRBJ1-4,TRBD1,TGTGCCTGGAGTTTCGGGGGACAGCCTAATGAAAAACTGTTTTTT,CAWSFGGQPNEKLFF
once,TRBV5-1,TRBJ2-1,TRBD1,TGCGCCAGCAGCTTGGTGGCAGGGGGCCGGTATGAGCAGTTCTTC,CASSLVAGGRYEQFF
-,TRBV6-5,TRBJ1-5,TRBD1,TGTGCCAGCAGTGGGACAGGGAGCAATCAGCCCCAGCATTTT,CASSGTGSNQPQHF
-,TRBV2,TRBJ2-1,TRBD1,TGTGCCAGCAGTCCAACAGGGGGCCGGTACAATGAGCAGTTCTTC,CASSPTGGRYNEQFF
-,TRBV18,TRBJ1-1,-,TGTGCCAGCTCACACCGATCGAGTGAAGCTTTCTTT,CASSHRSSEAFF
-,TRBV9,TRBJ1-6,TRBD1,TGTGCCAGCAGCTTACAGGGGGCTTCACCCCTCCACTTT,CASSLQGASPLHF
-,TRBV19,TRBJ2-7,TRBD2,TGTGCCAGTAGTATGGAGCTAGCGGGTCTCGAGCAGTACTTC,CASSMELAGLEQYF
once,TRBV7-8,TRBJ1-2,TRBD1,TGTGCCAGCAGCTTAGAACAGGGGGTTAGTGGCTACACCTTC,CASSLEQGVSGYTF
-,TRBV5-4,TRBJ2-3,-,TGTGCCAGCACCCGAGAGGTGGGCGGGGACGCAGATACGCAGTATTTT,CASTREVGGDADTQYF
-,TRBV5-1,TRBJ2-7,-,TGCGCCAGCAGCCCCCAGGGGCCCCCGTTGAACGAGCAGTACTTC,CASSPQGPPLNEQYF
-,TRBV5-6,TRBJ2-2,TRBD1,TGTGCCAGCAGCTTGCAGGGGGCGCGGACCACCGGGGAGCTGTTTTTT,CASSLQGARTTGELFF
-,TRBV9,TRBJ2-6,TRBD1,TGTGCCAGCAGCCCGCGGGACAGGGGAAACTCTGGGGCCAACGTCCTGACTTTC,CASSPRDRGNSGANVLTF
-,TRBV5-6,TRBJ2-1,TRBD2,TGTGCCATTGGACTAGAGGTGTTCTTC,CAIGLEVFF
-,TRBV6-6,TRBJ1-2,-,TGTGCCAGCAGCTTGGGAGATTACTATGGCTACACCTTC,CASSLGDYYGYTF
-,TRBV4-3,TRBJ1-2,-,TGCGCCAGCAGCCAACAGGGTGGGTTTGGCTACACCTTC,CASSQQGGFGYTF
-,TRBV2,TRBJ1-3,TRBD1,TGTGCCAGCAGGATACAGGGGTCTGGAAACACCATATATTTT,CASRIQGSGNTIYF
-,TRBV6-1,TRBJ2-7,TRBD1,TGTGCCAGCAGTGAAGGGACAGGGTACGGCGAGCAGTACTTC,CASSEGTGYGEQYF
-,TRBV13,TRBJ2-5,-,TGTGCCAGCACCTCCTGGGGGGAAGAGACCCAGTACTTC,CASTSWGEETQYF
-,TRBV7-8,TRBJ2-7,TRBD2,TGTGCCAGCAGCTTAAAGGTAGCGGGGGGCTACGAGCAGTACTTC,CASSLKVAGGYEQYF